This is a list of T cell receptor beta chains from one sample in a study of Graves' ophthalmopathy and Graves' hyperthyroidism. Each CDR3 protein gets one entry after TCRdb re-called the multiplex PCR reads with MiXCR. The sample lists around 1.1 million distinct CDR3 sequences, roughly two fifths occurring once. Sequenced input: peripheral blood or thyroid tissue (not recorded which). The source is an adult man with Graves' hyperthyroidism. The CDR3 runs from the conserved cysteine through the conserved F or W. The D gene is left open where the match is weak. A clone size is listed for some rows: how often the clone was seen (once, few, many), or a class if it is expanded.

CDR3 length	D gene	J gene	V gene	clone size	CDR3 protein	CDR3 DNA
16	-	TRBJ2-7	TRBV15	few	CATSREGRASSYEQYF	TGTGCCACCAGCAGAGAAGGCAGAGCGAGCTCCTACGAGCAGTACTTC
15	-	TRBJ2-2	TRBV5-4	-	CASSFGQMNTGELFF	TGTGCCAGCAGCTTCGGACAAATGAACACCGGGGAGCTGTTTTTT
16	-	TRBJ2-2	TRBV6-2/TRBV6-3	-	CASSDLRDSSTGELFF	TGTGCCAGCAGTGATCTGCGGGACAGTTCCACCGGGGAGCTGTTTTTT
13	-	TRBJ2-3	TRBV4-1	-	CASSMTSTDTQYF	TGCGCCAGCAGTATGACTAGCACAGATACGCAGTATTTT
16	TRBD2	TRBJ2-3	TRBV24-1	-	CATSDLGTSGTDTQYF	TGTGCCACCAGTGATTTGGGAACTAGCGGCACAGATACGCAGTATTTT
15	TRBD2	TRBJ2-5	TRBV7-9	many	CASSSGLAEQETQYF	TGTGCCAGCAGCTCGGGACTAGCGGAACAAGAGACCCAGTACTTC
14	TRBD2	TRBJ2-7	TRBV20-1	-	CSATPLAGPYEQYF	TGCAGTGCAACCCCGCTAGCGGGTCCCTACGAGCAGTACTTC
15	-	TRBJ2-7	TRBV10-3	-	CASSERQGLSYEQYF	TGTGCCAGCAGTGAACGACAGGGACTCTCCTACGAGCAGTACTTC
13	-	TRBJ1-1	TRBV12-3/TRBV12-4	-	CASLAGWFTEAFF	TGTGCCAGCTTAGCAGGGTGGTTCACTGAAGCTTTCTTT
13	-	TRBJ1-2	TRBV7-8	few	CASSRRGVYGYTF	TGTGCCAGCAGCAGAAGGGGGGTCTATGGCTACACCTTC
17	-	TRBJ2-5	TRBV6-5	-	CASSEPFGQGGSETQYF	TGCGCCAGCAGTGAGCCGTTCGGCCAGGGTGGTTCGGAGACCCAGTACTTC
17	-	TRBJ1-1	TRBV11-2	-	CASSLTLSGYGYTEAFF	TGTGCCAGCAGCTTAACGCTTTCCGGGTATGGCTACACTGAAGCTTTCTTT
14	TRBD1	TRBJ1-1	TRBV7-2	-	CASSPDRGHTEAFF	TGTGCCAGCAGCCCCGACAGGGGCCACACTGAAGCTTTCTTT
13	-	TRBJ2-7	TRBV20-1	many	CSASNGNSYEQYF	TGCAGTGCTAGCAACGGAAACTCCTACGAGCAGTACTTC
13	-	TRBJ2-5	TRBV24-1	-	CATSEAGQETQYF	TGTGCCACCAGTGAGGCGGGACAAGAGACCCAGTACTTC
12	-	TRBJ2-7	TRBV29-1	-	CSVEYRLQEQYF	TGCAGCGTTGAGTACAGGCTCCAAGAGCAGTACTTC
14	-	TRBJ1-1	TRBV2	-	CASTTQAMNTEAFF	TGTGCCAGCACGACACAGGCTATGAACACTGAAGCTTTCTTT
15	TRBD1	TRBJ1-1	TRBV7-8	many	CASSLRGQGIAEAFF	TGTGCCAGCAGCTTACGAGGACAGGGTATCGCTGAAGCTTTCTTT
13	-	TRBJ1-1	TRBV28	few	CASLDRMNTEAFF	TGTGCCAGCCTAGACAGAATGAACACTGAAGCTTTCTTT
13	-	TRBJ1-1	TRBV6-6	-	CASSLVQAIGAFF	TGTGCCAGCAGTTTGGTGCAGGCTATAGGGGCTTTCTTT
14	-	TRBJ1-2	TRBV2	-	CASRGQEGGYGYTF	TGTGCCAGCAGGGGGCAGGAGGGCGGCTATGGCTACACCTTC
13	-	TRBJ2-7	TRBV7-6	many	CASSLVGVAEQYF	TGTGCCAGCAGCTTAGTGGGGGTTGCCGAGCAGTACTTC